The present T cell receptor beta chain was sequenced within a study of OX40 agonist ivuxolimab in advanced cancers. This CDR3 spans 12 amino acids. Germline V gene data show CDR1 as WSHSY and CDR2 as SAAADI. V dropped 8 bases and J dropped 9 bases, with 16 bases sitting between them. To note about this clone: Its specificity is unknown.

General observations from the study: At doses 0.1 to 3.0 mg/kg, CD4+ and CD8+ clones expanded.

Assay: immunoSEQ multiplex PCR; the TCRdb copy retains only in-frame clones and omits some. This repertoire shows tens of thousands of clones, approximately 81% found once; its top ten account for roughly 9.9%. Sequences were derived from CD4+ or CD8+ T cells sorted from blood, sampled in a trial of the OX40 agonist ivuxolimab. This TCR was sampled from an adult with an advanced solid tumor such as melanoma, head and neck, liver or kidney cancer. The chain recombines TRBV10-2 with TRBJ2-5; the D is unclear. The CDR3 is CASSPPASAQYF. CDR3 DNA sequence: TGCGCCAGCTCCCCGCCAGCCAGCGCCCAGTACTTC.